The 5 T cell receptor beta chains in this list originate from one sample, sequenced in a study of graft-versus-host responses after intestinal transplantation. For these TCRs, the target antigens are not known. Generated by immunoSEQ multiplex PCR, the TCRdb table keeps only in-frame clones and is missing some. Seen here are 85,000 to 100,000 clones, roughly nine tenths observed once, and the top ten hold roughly 0.17%. Sequenced material: unstimulated CD4+ T cells sorted from spleen or lymph node cells, taken before intestinal transplant. Receptors were obtained from a human donor who received an intestinal transplant.

V usage is TRBV19 and J usage is TRBJ2-7; D possibly corresponds to TRBD1 (6 bases). The CDR3 runs to 15 residues. Trimming took 6 bases from V and 3 from J, leaving 18 bases between them. Germline lookup yields CDR1 LNHDA and CDR2 SQIVND (reference sequence). CDR3: CASRTQGIGDYEQYF. The CDR3 nucleotides read TGTGCCAGTAGGACGCAGGGGATTGGGGACTACGAGCAGTACTTC. The full variable domain, its missing parts supplied by reference TRBV19 and TRBJ2-7, is DGGITQSPKYLFRKEGQNVTLSCEQNLNHDAMYWYRQDPGQGLRLIYYSQIVNDFQKGDIAEGYSVSREKKESFPLTVTSAQKNPTAFYLCASRTQGIGDYEQYFGPGTRLTVT.

CDR3: CASSPRAGIYEQYF. For the CDR3, the DNA is TGTGCCAGCAGCCCCAGGGCAGGGATCTACGAGCAGTACTTC. V gene TRBV13 combines with J gene TRBJ2-7, with a weak D call TRBD1 (5 bases). The germline gives CDR1 PRHDT, CDR2 FYEKMQ (reference sequence). The CDR3 spans 14 residues. V gave up 5 bases and J gave up 3 bases, with 14 bases separating them.

This chain connects TRBV5-4 to TRBJ1-6; the D is unclear. Trimming cost V 5 bases and J 3 bases, with 6 bases left between them. Germline assignment: CDR1 SGHNT and CDR2 YYREEE (reference sequence). The length of the CDR3 is 13 residues. In nucleotides, the CDR3 is TGTGCCAGCAGGTCCAGCTATAATTCACCCCTCCACTTT. This translates into CASRSSYNSPLHF.

The chain uses TRBV28 and TRBJ1-1, with TRBD1 as a possible D gene (5 bases). CDR3 length equals 14 residues. CDR1 MDHEN and CDR2 SYDVKM come from the germline V gene. The ends were cut back, 8 bases at V and 1 base at J, with 14 bases in the middle. In nucleotides, the CDR3 is TGTGCCAGCGGGCCCGGACACCCGAACACTGAAGCTTTCTTT. Protein product: CASGPGHPNTEAFF.

This sequence joins TRBV9 and TRBJ1-2; D unresolved. Germline V CDR1 and CDR2: SGDLS, YYNGEE. This CDR3 is 14 amino acids long. V was shortened by 0 bases and J by 4 bases, with 10 bases between the two germline ends. CDR3 in DNA: TGTGCCAGCAGCGTAGGGGCAGAAACCTATGGCTACACCTTC. Protein: CASSVGAETYGYTF.